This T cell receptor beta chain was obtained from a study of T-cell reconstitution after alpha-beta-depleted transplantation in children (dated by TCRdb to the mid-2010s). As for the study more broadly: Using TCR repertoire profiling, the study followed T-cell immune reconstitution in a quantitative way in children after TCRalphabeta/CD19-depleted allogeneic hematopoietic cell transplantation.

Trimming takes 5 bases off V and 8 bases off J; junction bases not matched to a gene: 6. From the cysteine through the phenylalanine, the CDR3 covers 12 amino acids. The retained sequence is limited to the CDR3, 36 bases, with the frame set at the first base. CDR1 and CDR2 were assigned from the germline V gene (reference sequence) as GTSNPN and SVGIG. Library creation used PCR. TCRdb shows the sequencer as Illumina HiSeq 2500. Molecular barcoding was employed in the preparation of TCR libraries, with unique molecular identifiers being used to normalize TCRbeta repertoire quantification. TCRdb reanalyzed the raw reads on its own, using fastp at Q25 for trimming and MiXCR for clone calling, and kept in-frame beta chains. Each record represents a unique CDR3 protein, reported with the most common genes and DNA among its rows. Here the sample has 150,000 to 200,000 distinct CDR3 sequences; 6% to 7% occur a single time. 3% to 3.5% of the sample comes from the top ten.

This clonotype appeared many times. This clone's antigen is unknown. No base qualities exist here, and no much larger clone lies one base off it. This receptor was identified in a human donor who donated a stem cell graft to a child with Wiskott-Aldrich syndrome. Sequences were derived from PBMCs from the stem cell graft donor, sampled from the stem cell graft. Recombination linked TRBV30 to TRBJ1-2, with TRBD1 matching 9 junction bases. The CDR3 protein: CAWDYRGQGYTF. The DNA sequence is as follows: TGTGCCTGGGACTACAGGGGGCAAGGCTACACCTTC.